The TCR beta chain described here comes from a study of blood T cell repertoires in COVID-19. For the study at large: From T cells, B-cell-depleted T cells, or PBMCs came the material, which was cDNA or gDNA.

The CDR3 is 13 amino acids. V dropped 7 bases and J dropped 0 bases, with 7 bases sitting between them. Germline lookup yields CDR1 SNHLY and CDR2 FYNNEI. Measured with immunoSEQ multiplex PCR; TCRdb has only the in-frame clones, and not every one. The table shows 190,000 or so clones, with approximately 86% occurring only once. In this sample, this clone turned up a few times. Sequencing was carried out using peripheral blood. The TCR originated in a middle-aged man with active or convalescent COVID-19. The rearrangement links TRBV2 to TRBJ1-5; weak D call: TRBD1 (5 bases). This CDR3 is CASNQGSNQPQHF. The CDR3 bases are TGTGCCAGCAACCAGGGTAGCAATCAGCCCCAGCATTTT.